The clone carrying this T cell receptor (beta chain) has just a few counts. Its specificity is not known. This entry belongs to a study of beta chain features in type 1 diabetes. The overall study: Patients and healthy donors were similar in age, gender and cell yields. Whole-study findings and limits: In every one of the four CD4+ subsets, TCRB CDR3s were moderately but significantly shorter in Type 1 diabetes patients. The naive, central memory and Treg TCRB repertoires of patients appeared to be more similar to one another than those of healthy donors.

CD45RO/CCR7/CD25/CD127/CD95/CD27 staining was used to isolate CD4+ naive, central memory, regulatory and stem cell-like memory cells by sorting. In germline, CDR1 is MNHEY, CDR2 SVGAGI. V was pared by 6 bases and J by 1 base, with 12 bases between. This CDR3 spans 14 amino acids. The study reverse transcribed the entire isolated RNA, so it sequenced expressed TCRB transcripts. Naive, central memory and regulatory T cell samples yielded about 3.9 million reads on average. Clones were sequenced by immunoSEQ multiplex PCR, and TCRdb holds only the in-frame ones, with some missing. The sample yields hundreds of thousands of clones, 11% to 15% seen once.

The sequence derives from a man aged 18 to 30 with type 1 diabetes. The sequencing sample was made of naive CD4+ T cells from blood. The genes are TRBV6-5 and TRBJ1-1; D ambiguous. The CDR3 nucleotides are TGTGCCAGCAGACCGCCCAAAGGGAACACTGAAGCTTTCTTT. This encodes CASRPPKGNTEAFF.